This T cell receptor (beta chain) was obtained from a study of shared T cell receptors in the human thymus. From germline, CDR1 is SGHDT and CDR2 YYEEEE. This CDR3 spans 17 amino acids. Trimming cost V 4 bases and J 3 bases, with 17 bases left between them. The repertoire was sequenced with immunoSEQ multiplex PCR; TCRdb's copy has only in-frame clones and lacks some. The repertoire holds hundreds of thousands of clones, approximately 87% seen once, with 0.008% to 0.011% in the top ten. The data also belong to a second study, concerning human thymus T cells. That work adds: The sample donors, healthy Finnish infants, were having corrective surgery for congenital heart defects. Corrective heart surgery yielded the resections from which the thymus tissue came. An apparent bias in V and J gene usage was seen in thymic and blood repertoires. Related research reported highly overlapping thymic repertoires among unrelated individuals.

The V and J genes are TRBV5-6 and TRBJ2-6, with a possible D match to TRBD2 (5 bases). The clonotype originates from a boy less than two years old with a congenital heart defect. Material: thymocytes. Written as DNA, the CDR3 is TGTGCCAGCAGCCCCAGACGGGGTACCGATGGGGCCAACGTCCTGACTTTC. It yields the protein CASSPRRGTDGANVLTF.